This TCR beta chain was retrieved from a study of blood T cell repertoires in COVID-19. For the study at large: Sources were T cells, B-cell-depleted T cells, or PBMCs; the material itself was cDNA or gDNA.

This clone appeared once. Cohorts were determined from participant-reported clinical history. J gave up 2 bases and V 6 bases, and 9 bases lay outside the gene matches. CDR3 length equals 18 residues. The germline CDR1 and CDR2 sequences are MRHNA and SNTAGT. Per the original methods: Estimation of nucleated cell counts was performed using reference gene primer amplification. TCRdb's copy holds only in-frame clones and misses some; the assay was immunoSEQ multiplex PCR. That table furnishes V, J and clone size, whereas the DNA furnished D and trimming. The table shows around 370,000 clones, with about 88% occurring only once.

The sample consisted of PBMCs or T cells enriched from blood (not recorded which). The clonotype originates from a woman aged 18-30 years who had recovered from COVID-19. This chain connects TRBV6-4 to TRBJ2-3, with 15 bases lining up with TRBD2. CDR3 nucleotides: TGTGCCAGCAGCGTCGGGACTAGCGGGGGGCCTACCACAGATACGCAGTATTTT. Residues: CASSVGTSGGPTTDTQYF.